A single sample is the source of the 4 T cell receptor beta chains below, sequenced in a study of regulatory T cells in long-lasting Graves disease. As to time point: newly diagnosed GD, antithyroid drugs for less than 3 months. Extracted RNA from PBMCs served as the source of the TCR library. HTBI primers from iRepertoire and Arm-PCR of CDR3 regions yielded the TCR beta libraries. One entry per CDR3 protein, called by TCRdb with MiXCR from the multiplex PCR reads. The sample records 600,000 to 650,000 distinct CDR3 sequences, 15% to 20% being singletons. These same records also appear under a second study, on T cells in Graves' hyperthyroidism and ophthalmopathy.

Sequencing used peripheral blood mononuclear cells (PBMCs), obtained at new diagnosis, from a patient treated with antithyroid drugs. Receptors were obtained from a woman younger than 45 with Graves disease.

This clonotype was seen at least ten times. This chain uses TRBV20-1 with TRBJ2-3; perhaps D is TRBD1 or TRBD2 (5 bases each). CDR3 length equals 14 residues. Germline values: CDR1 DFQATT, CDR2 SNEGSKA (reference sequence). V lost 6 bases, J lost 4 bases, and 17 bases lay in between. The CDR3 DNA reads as TGCAGTGCCGGGACGGCGGGTAGGTCAGATACGCAGTATTTT. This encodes CSAGTAGRSDTQYF.

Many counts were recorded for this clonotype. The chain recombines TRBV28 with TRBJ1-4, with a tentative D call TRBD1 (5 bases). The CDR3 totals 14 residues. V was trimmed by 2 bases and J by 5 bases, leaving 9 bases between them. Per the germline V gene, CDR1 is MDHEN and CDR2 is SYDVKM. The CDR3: CASSLNAGNEKLFF. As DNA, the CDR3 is TGTGCCAGCAGTTTAAATGCAGGGAATGAAAAACTGTTTTTT.

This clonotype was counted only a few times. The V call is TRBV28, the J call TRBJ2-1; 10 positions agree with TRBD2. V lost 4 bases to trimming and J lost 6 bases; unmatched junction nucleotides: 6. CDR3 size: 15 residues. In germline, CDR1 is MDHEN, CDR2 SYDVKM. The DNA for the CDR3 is TGTGCCAGCAGTTCCCCGGGACTAGCGAGCAATGAGCAGTTCTTC. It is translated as CASSSPGLASNEQFF.

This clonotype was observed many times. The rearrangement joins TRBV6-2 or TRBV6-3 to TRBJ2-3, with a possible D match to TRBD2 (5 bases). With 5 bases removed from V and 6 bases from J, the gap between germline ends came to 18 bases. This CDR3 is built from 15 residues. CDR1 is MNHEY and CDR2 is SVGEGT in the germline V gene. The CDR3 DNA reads TGTGCCAGCAGTGGCCGTGAGGGTGATGTGGATACGCAGTATTTT. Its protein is CASSGREGDVDTQYF.